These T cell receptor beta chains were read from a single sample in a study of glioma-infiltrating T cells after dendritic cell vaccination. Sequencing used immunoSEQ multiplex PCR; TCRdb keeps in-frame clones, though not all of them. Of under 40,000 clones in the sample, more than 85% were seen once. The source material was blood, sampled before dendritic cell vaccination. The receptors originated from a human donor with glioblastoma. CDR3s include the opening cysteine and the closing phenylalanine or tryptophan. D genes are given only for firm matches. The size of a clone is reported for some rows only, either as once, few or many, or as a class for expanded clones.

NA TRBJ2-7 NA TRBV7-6 TGTGCCAGCAGCCAGAGCGGGCTTCCCTACGAGCAGTACTTC CASSQSGLPYEQYF
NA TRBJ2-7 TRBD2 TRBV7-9 TGTGCCAGCAGCTCCCGACTAGCGGACTCCTACGAGCAGTACTTC CASSSRLADSYEQYF
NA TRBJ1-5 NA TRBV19 TGTGCCAGTAGTAAGGGGGGGGAGACGGGCAATCAGCCCCAGCATTTT CASSKGGETGNQPQHF
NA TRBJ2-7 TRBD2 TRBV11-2 TGTGCCAGCAGCTTAGCAGCGGGGGGGCACGGCGAGCAGTACTTC CASSLAAGGHGEQYF
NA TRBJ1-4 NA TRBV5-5 TGTGCCAGCAGGGGGCCGAACGGGGGGCACGATGGTGAAAAACTGTTTTTT CASRGPNGGHDGEKLFF
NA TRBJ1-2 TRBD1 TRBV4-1 TGCGCCAGCAGGGGGGACAGAGCTAACTATGGCTACACCTTC CASRGDRANYGYTF
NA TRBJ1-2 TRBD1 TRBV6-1 TGTGCCAGCAGGGGGACAGGGATCTACTATGGCTACACCTTC CASRGTGIYYGYTF
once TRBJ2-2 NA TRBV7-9 TGTGCCAGCAGCTTAGCGCGCGCGAACACCGGGGAGCTGTTTTTT CASSLARANTGELFF
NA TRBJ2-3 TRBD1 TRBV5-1 TGCGCCAGCAGCTTGGACGGGGCAGGGGGCTCAGATACGCAGTATTTT CASSLDGAGGSDTQYF
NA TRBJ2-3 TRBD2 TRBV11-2 TGTGCCAGCAGCCCGGGGGGGCCGAGCACAGATACGCAGTATTTT CASSPGGPSTDTQYF
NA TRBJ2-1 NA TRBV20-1 TGCAGTGCGAAGCCCTACAATGAGCAGTTCTTC CSAKPYNEQFF
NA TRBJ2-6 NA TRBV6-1 TGTGCCAGCAGTGATAACTACTCTGGGGCCAACGTCCTGACTTTC CASSDNYSGANVLTF
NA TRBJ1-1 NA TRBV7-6 TGTGCCAGCAGCGACCAGGGATTAAACACTGAAGCTTTCTTT CASSDQGLNTEAFF
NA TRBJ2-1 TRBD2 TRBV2 TGTGCCAGCAGTGAATGGCTAGCGGTCCTAGGGAATGAGCAGTTCTTC CASSEWLAVLGNEQFF
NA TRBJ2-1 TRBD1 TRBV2 TGTGCCAGCAGGGGGGAGGTGGGACAGGGCACCTACAATGAGCAGTTCTTC CASRGEVGQGTYNEQFF
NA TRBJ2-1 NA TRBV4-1 TGCGCCAGCAACGGGATTAGCGGAGAGCAGTTCTTC CASNGISGEQFF
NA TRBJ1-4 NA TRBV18 TGTGCCAGCTCACCAGGGCTACGAGAAAAACTGTTTTTT CASSPGLREKLFF
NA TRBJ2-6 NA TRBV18 TGTGCCAGCTCACCACCCGGAAACAGTTACTCTGGGGCCAACGTCCTGACTTTC CASSPPGNSYSGANVLTF
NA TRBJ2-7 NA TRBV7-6 TGTGCCAGCAGCTTGCGGCAGCAAAGCTACGAGCAGTACTTC CASSLRQQSYEQYF
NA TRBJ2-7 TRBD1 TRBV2 TGTGCCAGCATCCGGACAGGCTACGAGCAGTACTTC CASIRTGYEQYF
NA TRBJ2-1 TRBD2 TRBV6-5 TGTGCCAGCGGGGGGGGGAGCTCCTACAATGAGCAGTTCTTC CASGGGSSYNEQFF
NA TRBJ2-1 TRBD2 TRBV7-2 TGTGCCAGCAGCTTAGTCTCGCGGCTAGCGGTGTACAATGAGCAGTTCTTC CASSLVSRLAVYNEQFF
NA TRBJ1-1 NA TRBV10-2 TGCGCCAGCAGTGACCAGATAACTGAAGCTTTCTTT CASSDQITEAFF
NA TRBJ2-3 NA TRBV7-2 TGTGCCAGCAGCACGACTAGTCGGTTATCTACAGATACGCAGTATTTT CASSTTSRLSTDTQYF
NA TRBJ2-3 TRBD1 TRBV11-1 TGTGCCAGCAGCTTCATATCTCCCGGGACAGGGACAGATACGCAGTATTTT CASSFISPGTGTDTQYF
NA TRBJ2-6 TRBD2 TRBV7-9 TGTGCCAGCAGCCCGGCGGGGGCTGGGGCCAACGTCCTGACTTTC CASSPAGAGANVLTF
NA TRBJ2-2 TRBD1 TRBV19 TGTGCCAGTAGTAGGACTTACACGGACAGGTGGAACACCGGGGAGCTGTTTTTT CASSRTYTDRWNTGELFF
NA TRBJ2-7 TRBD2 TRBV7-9 TGTGCGTTGGGCGGGGGGACCTACGAGCAGTACTTC CALGGGTYEQYF
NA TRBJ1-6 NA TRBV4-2 TGTGCCAGCAGCCTCCTGGGCTGGGGGCAGGTTGATTCACCCCTCCACTTT CASSLLGWGQVDSPLHF
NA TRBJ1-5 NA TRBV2 TGTGCCAGCAGTGATGCCCTAAAGCCCCAGCATTTT CASSDALKPQHF
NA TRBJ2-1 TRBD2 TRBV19 TGTGCCAGTAGTATACTAGCGGGGGGGGGCAATGAGCAGTTCTTC CASSILAGGGNEQFF
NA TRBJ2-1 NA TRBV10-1 TGCGCCAGCAAGTCCGGCGGGCTGGATGAGCAGTTCTTC CASKSGGLDEQFF
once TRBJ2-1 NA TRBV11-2 TGTGCCAGCAGCTTACTCGATGAGCAGTTCTTC CASSLLDEQFF
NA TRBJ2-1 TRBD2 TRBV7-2 TGTGCCAGCAGCTTGACTAGCGGGGGGACGAATGAGCAGTTCTTC CASSLTSGGTNEQFF
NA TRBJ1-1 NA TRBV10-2 TGCGCCAGCAGTGAGTCAGGGGGTATGAACACTGAAGCTTTCTTT CASSESGGMNTEAFF
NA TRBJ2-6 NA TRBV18 TGTGCCAGCTCGCGGGGAGGGGGAAGCTCTGGGGCCAACGTCCTGACTTTC CASSRGGGSSGANVLTF
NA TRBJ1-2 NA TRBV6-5 TGTGCCAGCAGTTATGGGGGCGATTATGGCTACACCTTC CASSYGGDYGYTF
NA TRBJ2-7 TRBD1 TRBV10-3 TGTGCCATCAGTGAGGGTGGGCAGGGGGCGCGGGAGCAGTACTTC CAISEGGQGAREQYF
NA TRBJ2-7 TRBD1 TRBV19 TGTGCCAGTAGCGACGGGACAGGGATATACGAGCAGTACTTC CASSDGTGIYEQYF
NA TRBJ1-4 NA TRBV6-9 TGTGCCAGCCCGGGGTGGGAGGCAACTAATGAAAAACTGTTTTTT CASPGWEATNEKLFF
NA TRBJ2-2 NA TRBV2 TGTGCCAGCAGTGAAAGGGGGAAGCTGTTTTTT CASSERGKLFF
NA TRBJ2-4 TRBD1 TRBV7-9 TGTGCCAGCAGACCAGCGGACAGGGAAAAAAACATTCAGTACTTC CASRPADREKNIQYF
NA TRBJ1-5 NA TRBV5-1 TGCGCCAGCAGTACGGGGGGAGTTAGCAATCAGCCCCAGCATTTT CASSTGGVSNQPQHF
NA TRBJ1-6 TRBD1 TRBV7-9 TGTGCCAGCAGCTTAAGAGGGGGGACAGGGTATTCCCCCCTCCACTTT CASSLRGGTGYSPLHF
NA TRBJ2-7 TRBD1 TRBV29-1 TGCAGCGTCGAAATCCGGGACAGGGGCTACGAGCAGTACTTC CSVEIRDRGYEQYF
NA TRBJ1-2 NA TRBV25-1 TGTGCCAGCAGTGGAGGGTCGGCCTATGGCTACACCTTC CASSGGSAYGYTF
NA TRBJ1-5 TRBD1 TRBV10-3 TGTGCCATCAGTGGGGGACAGAGCAATCAGCCCCAGCATTTT CAISGGQSNQPQHF
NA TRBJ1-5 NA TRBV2 TGTGCCAGCAGTGCATCGGGCAGGGCCAGCAATCAGCCCCAGCATTTT CASSASGRASNQPQHF
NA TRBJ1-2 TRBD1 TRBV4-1 TGCGCCAGCAGCCAAGAGGCCCTGGGGCTTGACAGGGGCAATGGCTACACCTTC CASSQEALGLDRGNGYTF